This T cell receptor (beta chain) was sequenced for a study of T cells in Graves' hyperthyroidism and ophthalmopathy. Study-wide points: Among thyroid clonotypes expanded above 0.001, most also appeared in blood. Ophthalmopathy stood apart from stable hyperthyroidism in a 13 V-J model.

V dropped 2 bases and J dropped 4; count of bases not matched to a gene: 3. This CDR3 region has 16 residues. The germline gives CDR1 MDHEN, CDR2 SYDVKM. Researchers amplified the TCR beta CDR3 regions from RNA transcripts. A set of HTBI primers served as the primers for a first-round RT-PCR of the TCR CDR3. Each CDR3 protein gets one entry after TCRdb re-called the multiplex PCR reads with MiXCR. This table has a few hundred thousand distinct CDR3 sequences, 15% to 19% appearing once. This clonotype has a count of ten or more. Its antigen is not identified. Hyperthyroidism patients were newly diagnosed, had disease duration under 2 months, and were aged 18 to 65 years. Thyroid ultrasound and orbital computed tomography, with clinical symptoms and serum thyroxine and TRAb, informed diagnoses.

The TCR was taken from a woman in her twenties or thirties with Graves' hyperthyroidism. Sample: blood. The genes are TRBV28 and TRBJ2-7; TRBD2 matches 15 bases. In DNA form, the CDR3 reads TGTGCCAGCAGTTTACTGGGACTAGCGGGAGGATACGAGCAGTACTTC. Translation gives CASSLLGLAGGYEQYF.